This T cell receptor (beta chain) originates from a study of vaccination and CD4 T cells after COVID-19. Study-level information: Investigators took post-vaccine samples a median roughly 72 days after dose two, within a range of 14 to 241.

The CDR3 contains 13 residues. Trimming removed 2 bases at V and 7 bases at J, with 9 bases between. The germline V gene encodes CDR1 SGHTA and CDR2 FQGTGA. Documented treatment: roughly ten-day PBMC culture with coronavirus spike peptide pools or control peptides (ViraFEST assay). On this clonotype: Its antigen is currently unknown.

An Oncomine TCR Beta short-read assay was used to sequence the DNA from cultured CD4+ T cells. Using its own MiXCR run on the PCR reads, TCRdb lists one record per CDR3 protein. Among under 25,000 distinct CDR3 sequences listed, 50% to 60% were seen once. V and J are TRBV7-3 and TRBJ1-5; no firm D call. The sequenced material came from CD4+ T cells from blood, cultured in vitro. This clonotype was sampled from a human donor who had recovered from COVID-19. CDR3 sequence reads: CASSLAAGQPQHF. The CDR3 coding sequence is TGTGCCAGCAGCTTAGCAGCGGGGCAGCCCCAGCATTTT.